This entry is about one T cell receptor beta chain. There are a few counts of this clonotype. Which antigen it targets is not known. The input lacks base qualities; no much larger clone sits a single base away. Trimming at the junction amounts to 4 bases on V and 5 bases on J, and the germline ends lie 11 bases apart. Reading from cysteine to phenylalanine, the CDR3 counts 13 amino acids. The retained sequence is limited to the CDR3, 39 bases, with the frame set at the first base. The germline V gene (reference sequence) sets CDR1 to LGHDT and CDR2 to YNNKEL. The data belong to a study of blood T cells in healthy people across ages (dated by TCRdb to the mid-2010s). For the study in its entirety: In model experiments, roughly one uniquely barcoded TCR beta cDNA molecule per two T cells was captured by template switching. The donors were split into four age groups: young (average around 17 years), middle-aged (more than 35), aged (roughly 60) and long-lived (about 82). Using the same blood draw, the study looked at two additional independent replicas of 1 million unique cDNA reads for two donors, one aged 18 to 29 and the other aged 80 or older. Using deep sequencing normalized with unique cDNA molecular identifiers, the study measured how TCR beta repertoire diversity changes with age.

Libraries were constructed by 5' RACE. The run used an Illumina HiSeq 2500. The second PCR ran for roughly 6 to 11 cycles and used a J-beta primer mix along with a sample-barcoded 5' primer. Each TCR beta cDNA molecule received a unique molecular identifier from a template-switch 5' adaptor carrying 12 random nucleotides. Each sample yielded at least 3 million CDR3-containing paired-end reads. First-strand cDNA synthesis was performed from all RNA using the Mint cDNA synthesis kit, with priming by a TRBC-specific oligonucleotide. Following uracil-DNA glycosylase treatment, a first 18-cycle PCR with universal primers M1SS and BC2_uni_R was performed on all cDNA. Per the original workflow: For normalization, 1 million high-quality reads, each with a distinct molecular identifier, were randomly selected from each sample. Instead of being binned into consensus sequences, reads that shared molecular identifiers were thrown out. CDR3 identification, clonotype clustering and error correction used MiTCR with a Q25 quality threshold and the strictest error-elimination algorithm. Lower-bound total TCR beta diversity was estimated with a nonparametric unseen species model using Euler transformation. Clones were called with MiXCR by TCRdb after fastp trimmed the public reads at Q25, and only in-frame beta chains were retained. Rows are combined by CDR3 protein, so each entry shows the most common genes and DNA. TCRdb, not the original authors, processed these V and J calls. Across this sample there are about 570,000 distinct CDR3 sequences, with 27% seen only once. 3% to 4% of the sample belongs to the ten largest clones.

Donors were a few dozen systemically healthy Caucasian individuals from Russia aged roughly 6 to 95 years. Roughly 9 milliliters of peripheral blood were drawn from each donor into EDTA-treated Vacutainer tubes. PBMCs were isolated by Ficoll-Paque density-gradient centrifugation, with at least 7 million obtained per sample. Total RNA was extracted from PBMCs with Trizol reagent, with at least 6 micrograms obtained per sample. For every donor, an aliquot of PBMCs went through flow cytometry to measure the percentages of naive CD45RAhigh/CD27high T cells. Results and caveats for the whole study, not just this receptor: Observed TCR beta diversity per million T cells fell roughly linearly with age, and a significant reduction was already apparent by age approximately 40. A strong correlation was found between observed TCR beta diversity and the percentage of naive T cells measured by flow cytometry. Estimates of total diversity from one million sequenced T cells were regarded as lower bounds and underestimates. The CMV infection status of donors was not known, potentially confounding age-related changes in expanded clonotypes. The long-lived group showed more naive CD4+ T cells, fewer expanded clones and increased TCR diversity than the aged group, suggesting age selection. Since profiling was done on bulk unsorted PBMCs, naive and antigen-experienced compartments could not be conclusively compared.

The sample was also linked to a second study, of T cells of mothers and their children. Looking at the second paper: Nine systemically healthy Caucasian individuals served as donors, namely three mothers together with their six children. cDNA synthesis consumed the entire amount of extracted RNA, loaded at approximately 1.5 ug RNA in each 15 ul reaction. Sample barcodes and 2-4 random nucleotides were added via the M1S primer in the second PCR. Over 8 million TCR beta CDR3 reads came from each mother, compared with approximately 3 million reads from each child. TCR recombination output is similarly shaped by thymic selection in related and unrelated pairs, with a minor effect exerted by inherited differences. Normalized repertoire overlap was always slightly but never significantly higher in related than unrelated mother-child pairs. Persistent microchimeric T cell clones were not detected, at a sensitivity of approximately 98 clones per million clonotypes. To look for features that set related mother-child pairs apart from unrelated individuals, the researchers ran deep NGS to compare the TCR beta repertoires of mothers and children. On average, the children were about 10 +/- 4 years old, while the mothers were about 40 +/- 4 years old. After adapter ligation with NEBNext reagents, the libraries were sequenced on Illumina HiSeq 2000 with 100+100 nt paired-end reads. To prevent cross-contamination, the mother and child libraries were prepared a month apart and were sequenced in separate runs. For each donor, between about 500,000 and 2,200,000 distinct TCR beta clonotypes were identified. Naive TCR beta clonotypes were estimated from low-frequency clonotypes matched to each donor's FACS-determined naive share, without sorting.

The source is a boy aged 2 to 9 in good health. The V gene is TRBV3-1 and the J gene is TRBJ1-2; D gene: possibly TRBD1, on 6 matching bases. Sequenced material: blood. In nucleotide form, the sequence is TGTGCCAGCAGCCGGACAGAGAGATATGGCTACACCTTC. This encodes CASSRTERYGYTF.